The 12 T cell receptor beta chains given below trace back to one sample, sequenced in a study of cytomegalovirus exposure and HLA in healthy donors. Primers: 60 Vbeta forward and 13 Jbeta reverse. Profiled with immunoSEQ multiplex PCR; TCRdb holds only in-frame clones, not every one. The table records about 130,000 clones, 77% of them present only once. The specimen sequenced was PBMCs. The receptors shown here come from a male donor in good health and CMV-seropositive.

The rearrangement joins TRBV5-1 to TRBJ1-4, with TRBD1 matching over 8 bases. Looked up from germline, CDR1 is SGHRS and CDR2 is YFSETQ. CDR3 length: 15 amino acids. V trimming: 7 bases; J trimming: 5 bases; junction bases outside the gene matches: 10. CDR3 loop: CASRQGAGLNEKLFF. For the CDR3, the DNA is TGCGCCAGCCGCCAGGGGGCAGGGCTGAATGAAAAACTGTTTTTT.

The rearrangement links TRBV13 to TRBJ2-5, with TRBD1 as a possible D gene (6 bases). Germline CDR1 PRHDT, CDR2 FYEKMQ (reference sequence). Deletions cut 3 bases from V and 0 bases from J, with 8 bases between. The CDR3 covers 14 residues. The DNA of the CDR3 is TGTGCCAGCAGCTTGCGACAGGACCAAGAGACCCAGTACTTC. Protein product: CASSLRQDQETQYF.

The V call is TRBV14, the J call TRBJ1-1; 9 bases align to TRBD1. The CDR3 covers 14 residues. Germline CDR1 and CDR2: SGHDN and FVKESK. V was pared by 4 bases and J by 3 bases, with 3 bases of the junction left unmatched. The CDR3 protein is CASSLTGGDTEAFF. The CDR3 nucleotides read TGTGCCAGCAGCCTGACAGGGGGGGACACTGAAGCTTTCTTT.

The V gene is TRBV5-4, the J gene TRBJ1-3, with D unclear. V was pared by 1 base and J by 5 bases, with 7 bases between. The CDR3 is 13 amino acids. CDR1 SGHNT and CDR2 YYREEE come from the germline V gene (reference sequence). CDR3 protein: CASSLPERNTIYF. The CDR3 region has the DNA TGTGCCAGCAGCTTGCCAGAAAGAAACACCATATATTTT.

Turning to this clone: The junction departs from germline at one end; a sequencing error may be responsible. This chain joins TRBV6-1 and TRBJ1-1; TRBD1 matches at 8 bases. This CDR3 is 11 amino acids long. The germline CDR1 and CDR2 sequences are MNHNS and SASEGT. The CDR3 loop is CASSPDRGLGF. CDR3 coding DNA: TGTGCCAGCAGCCCTGACAGGGGCTTAGGGTTT.

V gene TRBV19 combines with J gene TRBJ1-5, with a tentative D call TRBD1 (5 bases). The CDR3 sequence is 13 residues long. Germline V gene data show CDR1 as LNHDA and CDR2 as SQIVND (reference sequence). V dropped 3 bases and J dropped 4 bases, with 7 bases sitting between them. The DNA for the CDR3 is TGTGCCAGTAGTATGGGGGGGAATCAGCCCCAGCATTTT. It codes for CASSMGGNQPQHF.

Here the CDR3 reads CASREADGGRYGYTF. CDR3 coding DNA: TGTGCCAGCAGAGAGGCCGACGGCGGTCGATATGGCTACACCTTC. The gene calls are TRBV2 and TRBJ1-2; unclear D gene. This CDR3 spans 15 amino acids. V was clipped by 6 bases and J by 5 bases, with 19 bases between them. The germline gives CDR1 SNHLY, CDR2 FYNNEI.

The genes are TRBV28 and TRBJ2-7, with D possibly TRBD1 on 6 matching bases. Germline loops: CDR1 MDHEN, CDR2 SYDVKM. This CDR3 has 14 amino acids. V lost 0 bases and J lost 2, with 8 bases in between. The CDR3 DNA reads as TGTGCCAGCAGTTTATGGACAGGACCCTACGAGCAGTACTTC. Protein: CASSLWTGPYEQYF.

The CDR3 here is CASSSGTSGGGELFF. The CDR3 coding sequence is TGTGCCAGCAGCTCCGGGACTAGCGGGGGCGGGGAGCTGTTTTTT. The genes are TRBV5-4 and TRBJ2-2, with 14 bases matching TRBD2. The V gene's germline CDR1 is SGHNT and CDR2 YYREEE (reference sequence). The CDR3 length is 15 residues. The V gene end was trimmed by 3 bases and the J gene end by 7 bases; junction bases not matched to a gene: 2. The complete variable domain, with remaining parts taken from reference TRBV5-4 and TRBJ2-2, reads ETGVTQSPTHLIKTRGQQVTLRCSSQSGHNTVSWYQQALGQGPQFIFQYYREEENGRGNFPPRFSGLQFPNYSSELNVNALELDDSALYLCASSSGTSGGGELFFGEGSRLTVL.

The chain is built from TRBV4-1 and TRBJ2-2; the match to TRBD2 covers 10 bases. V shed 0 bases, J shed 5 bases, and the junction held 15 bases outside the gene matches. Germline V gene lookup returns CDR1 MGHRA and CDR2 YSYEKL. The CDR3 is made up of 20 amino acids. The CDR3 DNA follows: TGCGCCAGCAGCCAAGAATGGGCCGGACAGAAACTAGCGGGGACCGGGGAGCTGTTTTTT. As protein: CASSQEWAGQKLAGTGELFF.

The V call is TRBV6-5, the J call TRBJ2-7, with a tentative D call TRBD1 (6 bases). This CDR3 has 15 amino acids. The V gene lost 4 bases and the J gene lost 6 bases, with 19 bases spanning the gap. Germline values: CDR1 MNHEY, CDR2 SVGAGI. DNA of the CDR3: TGTGCCAGCAGTTTCCTTCCCCCGTCAGGGGCCGAGCAGTACTTC. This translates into CASSFLPPSGAEQYF.

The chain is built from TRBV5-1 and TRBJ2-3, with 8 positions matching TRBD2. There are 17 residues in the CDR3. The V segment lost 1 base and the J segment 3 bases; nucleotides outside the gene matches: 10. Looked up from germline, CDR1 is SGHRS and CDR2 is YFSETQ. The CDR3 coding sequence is TGCGCCAGCAGCTTGAACCGACTAGCGTCCAGTACAGATACGCAGTATTTT. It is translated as CASSLNRLASSTDTQYF.